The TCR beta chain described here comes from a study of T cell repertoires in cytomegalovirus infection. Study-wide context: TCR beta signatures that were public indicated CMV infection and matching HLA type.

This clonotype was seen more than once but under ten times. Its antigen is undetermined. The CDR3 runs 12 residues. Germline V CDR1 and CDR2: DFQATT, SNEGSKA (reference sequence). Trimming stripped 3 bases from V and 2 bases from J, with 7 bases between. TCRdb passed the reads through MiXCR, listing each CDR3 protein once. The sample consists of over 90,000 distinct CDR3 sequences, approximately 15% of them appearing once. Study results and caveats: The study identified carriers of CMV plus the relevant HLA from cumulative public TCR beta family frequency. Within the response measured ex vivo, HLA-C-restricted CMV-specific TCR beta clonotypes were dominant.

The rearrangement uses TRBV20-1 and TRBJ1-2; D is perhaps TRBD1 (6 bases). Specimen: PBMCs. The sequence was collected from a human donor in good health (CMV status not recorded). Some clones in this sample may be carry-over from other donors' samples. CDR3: CSASTGNYGYTF. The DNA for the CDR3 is TGCAGTGCTAGCACAGGGAACTATGGCTACACCTTC.